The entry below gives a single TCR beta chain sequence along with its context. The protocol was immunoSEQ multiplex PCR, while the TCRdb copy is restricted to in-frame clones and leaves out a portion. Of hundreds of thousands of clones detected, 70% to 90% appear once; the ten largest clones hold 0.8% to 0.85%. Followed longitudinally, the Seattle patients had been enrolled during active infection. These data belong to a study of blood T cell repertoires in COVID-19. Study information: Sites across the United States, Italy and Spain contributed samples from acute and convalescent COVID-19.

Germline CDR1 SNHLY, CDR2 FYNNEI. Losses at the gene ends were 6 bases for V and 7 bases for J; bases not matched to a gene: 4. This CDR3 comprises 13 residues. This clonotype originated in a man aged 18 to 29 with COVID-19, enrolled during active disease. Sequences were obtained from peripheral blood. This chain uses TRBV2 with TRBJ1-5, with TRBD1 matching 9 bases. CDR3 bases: TGTGCCAGCAGGGGACAGGGACAACAGCCCCAGCATTTT. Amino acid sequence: CASRGQGQQPQHF.